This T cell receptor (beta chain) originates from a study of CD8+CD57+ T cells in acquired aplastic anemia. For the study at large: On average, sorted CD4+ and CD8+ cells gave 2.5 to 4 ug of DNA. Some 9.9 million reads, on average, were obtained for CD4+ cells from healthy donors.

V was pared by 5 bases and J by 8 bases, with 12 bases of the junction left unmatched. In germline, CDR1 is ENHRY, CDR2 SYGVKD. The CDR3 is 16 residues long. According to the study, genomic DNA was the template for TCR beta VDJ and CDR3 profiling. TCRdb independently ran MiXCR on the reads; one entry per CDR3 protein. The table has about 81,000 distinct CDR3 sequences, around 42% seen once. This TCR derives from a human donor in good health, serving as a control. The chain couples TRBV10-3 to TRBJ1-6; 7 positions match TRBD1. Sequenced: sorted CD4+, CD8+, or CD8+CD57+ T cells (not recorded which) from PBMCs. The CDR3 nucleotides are TGTGCCATCAGTAGTGCGTTGAGTCAGGGGGATTCACCCCTCCACTTT. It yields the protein CAISSALSQGDSPLHF.